Many counts were recorded for the clone carrying this T cell receptor (beta chain). Its target is unknown. In germline, CDR1 is SGDLS, CDR2 YYNGEE. Trimming pared 3 bases from V and 3 bases from J, leaving 12 bases between. The CDR3 is made up of 15 amino acids. This entry is derived from a study of T cells after yellow fever vaccination. Points from the study as a whole: Among all clonotypes, a small share was observed in both CD4 and CD8 compartments.

TCRdb reanalysed the 5' RACE reads using MiXCR and keeps one entry per CDR3 protein. The table shows 170,000 or so distinct CDR3 sequences, with approximately 10% occurring only once. The chain couples TRBV9 to TRBJ1-4, with a possible D match to TRBD1 (6 bases). The receptor comes from a man aged 18 to 29 who received the YFV17D yellow fever vaccine. Sequenced here: CD8+ T cells sorted from PBMCs, sampled 45 days after the yellow fever booster vaccination. The CDR3 region is CASSDGGASNEKLFF. The CDR3 DNA reads as TGTGCCAGCAGCGATGGGGGGGCCTCTAATGAAAAACTGTTTTTT.